These 6 T cell receptor beta chains originate from one sample sequenced in a study of somatic mutations in cytotoxic T cells in rheumatoid arthritis (dated by TCRdb to the late 2010s). Library preparation was by the immunoSEQ multiplex PCR assay. What TCRdb holds here is the immuneACCESS table cut down to in-frame rearrangements. Part of the clones is not present; checked against another copy, under half of the missing clones reflect an unresolved V gene, and the others are unexplained. The sample table lists under 25,000 clones, 85% of them with a count of one. Of the sample, roughly 6.9% is held by the ten largest clones. Material for sequencing was CD8+ T cells sorted from blood. All receptors derive from a woman aged 40 to 55 with rheumatoid arthritis.

This sequence joins TRBV2 and TRBJ1-1; tentative D call: TRBD1 (6 bases). This CDR3 region has 14 residues. The germline V and J ends were trimmed by 6 bases and 5 bases, with 16 bases remaining between them. Per the germline V gene, CDR1 is SNHLY and CDR2 is FYNNEI. CDR3 sequence (DNA): TGTGCCAGCAGCGGAGAACAGGGATCAACTGAAGCTTTCTTT. This gives the protein CASSGEQGSTEAFF.

This clone was detected only a few times. V usage is TRBV15 and J usage is TRBJ2-7; 12 bases map to TRBD1. Germline assignment: CDR1 LNHNV and CDR2 YYDKDF (reference sequence). CDR3 length: 15 residues. V gave up 2 bases and J gave up 6 bases; unmatched junction bases: 5. The CDR3 loop is CATSRPGTGGGEQYF. As DNA, the CDR3 is TGTGCCACCAGCAGACCCGGGACAGGGGGCGGCGAGCAGTACTTC.

V is TRBV6-1 and J is TRBJ2-7; no firm D call. The germline CDR1 and CDR2 sequences are MNHNS and SASEGT. This CDR3 contains 11 residues. Trimming shortened V by 7 bases and J by 12 bases, and 16 bases separated the two germline ends. CDR3: CASIFGGQPYF. CDR3 DNA: TGTGCCAGCATATTCGGCGGCCAGCCGTACTTC.

The chain carries TRBV5-6 and TRBJ2-2, with 7 bases matching TRBD1. V trimming: 7 bases; J trimming: 4 bases; junction bases outside the gene matches: 10. There are 15 residues in the CDR3. Germline V gene lookup returns CDR1 SGHDT and CDR2 YYEEEE. CDR3 nucleotide sequence: TGTGCCAGCCAAACCCCGACAGGGCGCACCGGGGAGCTGTTTTTT. Translated, it gives CASQTPTGRTGELFF.

This clone has a single count. The chain uses TRBV6-5 and TRBJ2-3; D unresolved. Germline lookup yields CDR1 MNHEY and CDR2 SVGAGI. The ends were cut back, 2 bases at V and 3 bases at J, with 12 bases in the middle. The CDR3 has 15 residues. The CDR3 sequence: CASSYTAVGTDTQYF. The CDR3 bases are TGTGCCAGCAGTTACACCGCCGTCGGGACAGATACGCAGTATTTT.

V gene TRBV6-5 combines with J gene TRBJ1-2; 7 bases are shared with TRBD1. The V gene end was trimmed by 0 bases and the J gene end by 3 bases; junction bases not matched to a gene: 7. Germline loops: CDR1 MNHEY, CDR2 SVGAGI. The CDR3 has 16 residues. This CDR3 reads CASSYSRGRGDYGYTF. The CDR3 DNA sequence: TGTGCCAGCAGTTACTCGAGGGGGCGAGGTGACTATGGCTACACCTTC.